These T cell receptor beta chains were read from a single sample in a study of blood T cells in healthy people across ages. Each CDR3 protein is one row after TCRdb ran MiXCR on the 5' RACE reads. The sample shows 2 million or so distinct CDR3 sequences, roughly 50% of them seen only once. The material sequenced was blood. Source of these receptors: a woman in her thirties or forties in good health. Both conserved end residues are part of each CDR3. Fields, in order: CDR3 protein, CDR3 DNA, V gene, J gene, clone size, D gene. D genes are given only for firm matches. For some rows the clone size is stated as once, few or many, or as a class when expanded; others skip it.

CDR3aa: CASSQDVTGLASRTDTQYF; CDR3nt: TGCGCCAGCAGCCAAGATGTTACCGGACTAGCGTCTAGAACAGATACGCAGTATTTT; v_gene: TRBV4-3; j_gene: TRBJ2-3; abundance: few; d_gene: TRBD2
CDR3aa: CASSRGETTDTQYF; CDR3nt: TGTGCCAGCAGCCGCGGGGAGACCACAGATACGCAGTATTTT; v_gene: TRBV3-1; j_gene: TRBJ2-3; abundance: few; d_gene: NA
CDR3aa: CASSYRRPGTSGGAYYEQYF; CDR3nt: TGTGCCAGCAGTTACCGTCGACCCGGGACTAGCGGGGGAGCCTACTACGAGCAGTACTTC; v_gene: TRBV6-5; j_gene: TRBJ2-7; abundance: NA; d_gene: TRBD2
CDR3aa: CASSFGQNQQYF; CDR3nt: TGTGCCAGCAGTTTTGGGCAGAACCAGCAGTACTTC; v_gene: TRBV12-3/TRBV12-4; j_gene: TRBJ2-7; abundance: NA; d_gene: NA
CDR3aa: CASSPLGSGGPGDTQYF; CDR3nt: TGTGCCAGCAGCCCCCTTGGTAGCGGGGGTCCCGGAGATACGCAGTATTTT; v_gene: TRBV7-3; j_gene: TRBJ2-3; abundance: NA; d_gene: TRBD2
CDR3aa: CSAGGVQGYGYTF; CDR3nt: TGCAGTGCTGGAGGAGTGCAGGGGTATGGCTACACCTTC; v_gene: TRBV20-1; j_gene: TRBJ1-2; abundance: few; d_gene: NA
CDR3aa: CASSVDRTLAKNIQYF; CDR3nt: TGTGCCAGCAGCGTGGACAGAACCCTAGCCAAAAACATTCAGTACTTC; v_gene: TRBV7-2; j_gene: TRBJ2-4; abundance: NA; d_gene: NA
CDR3aa: CASSLGIAGGRLERFF; CDR3nt: TGTGCCAGCAGCTTGGGTATAGCGGGGGGTCGTCTTGAGCGGTTCTTC; v_gene: TRBV7-2; j_gene: TRBJ2-1; abundance: NA; d_gene: TRBD2
CDR3aa: CSARDQTSGGAREQFF; CDR3nt: TGCAGTGCTAGAGACCAGACTAGCGGGGGGGCAAGGGAGCAGTTCTTC; v_gene: TRBV20-1; j_gene: TRBJ2-1; abundance: NA; d_gene: TRBD2
CDR3aa: CASRNAQGGAYNEQFF; CDR3nt: TGTGCCAGCAGGAATGCACAGGGGGGGGCTTACAATGAGCAGTTCTTC; v_gene: TRBV6-2/TRBV6-3; j_gene: TRBJ2-1; abundance: NA; d_gene: NA
CDR3aa: CASHAGLATDTQYF; CDR3nt: TGTGCCAGCCACGCCGGTCTAGCGACAGATACGCAGTATTTT; v_gene: TRBV27; j_gene: TRBJ2-3; abundance: NA; d_gene: NA
CDR3aa: CASSPLQGLGTKNIQYF; CDR3nt: TGTGCCAGCTCACCACTGCAGGGGTTGGGGACCAAAAACATTCAGTACTTC; v_gene: TRBV18; j_gene: TRBJ2-4; abundance: NA; d_gene: NA
CDR3aa: CASSSDRTQQETQYF; CDR3nt: TGTGCCAGCAGCTCAGACAGGACCCAGCAAGAGACCCAGTACTTC; v_gene: TRBV7-2; j_gene: TRBJ2-5; abundance: NA; d_gene: NA
CDR3aa: CASISIGTGSYEQYF; CDR3nt: TGTGCCAGCATCAGTATCGGGACAGGGTCTTACGAGCAGTACTTC; v_gene: TRBV11-2; j_gene: TRBJ2-7; abundance: NA; d_gene: TRBD1
CDR3aa: CASSGRGTYEQYF; CDR3nt: TGTGCCAGCAGTGGTAGGGGAACCTACGAGCAGTACTTC; v_gene: TRBV2; j_gene: TRBJ2-7; abundance: NA; d_gene: NA
CDR3aa: CASSEDSLGEQFF; CDR3nt: TGCGCCAGCAGCGAGGACAGTCTCGGGGAGCAGTTCTTC; v_gene: TRBV5-1; j_gene: TRBJ2-1; abundance: few; d_gene: NA
CDR3aa: CATSDWTLYEQYF; CDR3nt: TGTGCCACCAGCGATTGGACACTTTACGAGCAGTACTTC; v_gene: TRBV15; j_gene: TRBJ2-7; abundance: NA; d_gene: NA
CDR3aa: CSARVYDRVPDKEQFF; CDR3nt: TGCAGTGCTAGAGTCTACGACAGGGTCCCTGACAAGGAGCAGTTCTTC; v_gene: TRBV20-1; j_gene: TRBJ2-1; abundance: NA; d_gene: TRBD1
CDR3aa: CSARRLAEVNNEQFF; CDR3nt: TGCAGTGCTAGGCGTCTGGCGGAGGTTAACAATGAGCAGTTCTTC; v_gene: TRBV20-1; j_gene: TRBJ2-1; abundance: few; d_gene: NA
CDR3aa: CASSHRGDGYTF; CDR3nt: TGCGCCAGCAGCCACCGGGGGGATGGCTACACCTTC; v_gene: TRBV4-3; j_gene: TRBJ1-2; abundance: few; d_gene: NA
CDR3aa: CASTLGAGDFYNEQFF; CDR3nt: TGTGCCAGCACCCTGGGGGCAGGAGATTTCTACAATGAGCAGTTCTTC; v_gene: TRBV28; j_gene: TRBJ2-1; abundance: NA; d_gene: NA
CDR3aa: CSAHPGLANEETQYF; CDR3nt: TGCAGTGCTCACCCGGGACTAGCTAACGAAGAGACCCAGTACTTC; v_gene: TRBV20-1; j_gene: TRBJ2-5; abundance: few; d_gene: TRBD2
CDR3aa: CASSFGVSRVVRAETQYF; CDR3nt: TGTGCCAGCAGTTTTGGCGTTTCGAGAGTGGTCAGGGCGGAGACCCAGTACTTC; v_gene: TRBV12-3/TRBV12-4; j_gene: TRBJ2-5; abundance: NA; d_gene: NA
CDR3aa: CASSHLNRGRFQNIQYF; CDR3nt: TGTGCCAGCAGTCACCTAAACAGGGGCCGCTTCCAGAACATTCAGTACTTC; v_gene: TRBV6-2/TRBV6-3; j_gene: TRBJ2-4; abundance: once; d_gene: TRBD1
CDR3aa: CASSPGGRLTNEKLFF; CDR3nt: TGTGCCAGCTCACCTGGGGGACGGCTTACGAATGAAAAACTGTTTTTT; v_gene: TRBV18; j_gene: TRBJ1-4; abundance: NA; d_gene: NA
CDR3aa: CASSQVGPSYSSYNEQFF; CDR3nt: TGCGCCAGCAGCCAAGTCGGGCCTAGCTATAGCTCCTACAATGAGCAGTTCTTC; v_gene: TRBV4-1; j_gene: TRBJ2-1; abundance: few; d_gene: NA
CDR3aa: CASSNPFGGEQYF; CDR3nt: TGTGCCAGCAGTAACCCTTTTGGGGGCGAGCAGTACTTC; v_gene: TRBV25-1; j_gene: TRBJ2-7; abundance: few; d_gene: NA
CDR3aa: CSARNQGSHDYGYTF; CDR3nt: TGCAGTGCCAGGAATCAGGGATCCCACGACTATGGCTACACCTTC; v_gene: TRBV20-1; j_gene: TRBJ1-2; abundance: few; d_gene: NA
CDR3aa: CASSAFAHEQFF; CDR3nt: TGTGCCAGCAGTGCATTTGCGCATGAGCAGTTCTTC; v_gene: TRBV2; j_gene: TRBJ2-1; abundance: few; d_gene: NA
CDR3aa: CASSYSRATEAFF; CDR3nt: TGTGCCAGCAGTTACAGTAGGGCCACTGAAGCTTTCTTT; v_gene: TRBV6-6; j_gene: TRBJ1-1; abundance: NA; d_gene: NA
CDR3aa: CSARVPVTATQYF; CDR3nt: TGCAGTGCTAGAGTACCTGTAACAGCGACGCAGTATTTT; v_gene: TRBV20-1; j_gene: TRBJ2-3; abundance: NA; d_gene: NA
CDR3aa: CASSPRQTYPIKEQFF; CDR3nt: TGTGCCAGCAGCCCACGACAGACTTATCCGATCAAGGAGCAGTTCTTC; v_gene: TRBV11-2; j_gene: TRBJ2-1; abundance: NA; d_gene: NA
CDR3aa: CASSESFGYTF; CDR3nt: TGTGCCAGCAGTGAATCCTTTGGCTACACCTTC; v_gene: TRBV6-1; j_gene: TRBJ1-2; abundance: NA; d_gene: NA
CDR3aa: CSARDWRGTTEAFF; CDR3nt: TGCAGTGCTAGAGATTGGAGGGGAACCACTGAAGCTTTCTTT; v_gene: TRBV20-1; j_gene: TRBJ1-1; abundance: NA; d_gene: NA
CDR3aa: CASLHDTSSYNEQFF; CDR3nt: TGTGCCAGCCTACACGACACGAGCTCCTACAATGAGCAGTTCTTC; v_gene: TRBV7-9; j_gene: TRBJ2-1; abundance: few; d_gene: NA
CDR3aa: CASSVHGTGQFF; CDR3nt: TGTGCCAGCAGCGTTCATGGGACAGGGCAGTTCTTC; v_gene: TRBV5-5; j_gene: TRBJ2-1; abundance: once; d_gene: TRBD1
CDR3aa: CATSDRASYEQYF; CDR3nt: TGTGCCACCTCGGATAGGGCGTCCTACGAGCAGTACTTC; v_gene: TRBV28; j_gene: TRBJ2-7; abundance: NA; d_gene: NA
CDR3aa: CASSTRTSGGYEQFF; CDR3nt: TGTGCCAGCAGCACCCGGACTAGCGGGGGCTATGAGCAGTTCTTC; v_gene: TRBV7-9; j_gene: TRBJ2-1; abundance: few; d_gene: TRBD2
CDR3aa: CASSYSGRRTSTDMQYF; CDR3nt: TGTGCCAGCAGTTACTCGGGTCGGAGAACTAGCACAGATATGCAGTATTTT; v_gene: TRBV6-5; j_gene: TRBJ2-3; abundance: NA; d_gene: NA
CDR3aa: CASSLKASRETQYF; CDR3nt: TGTGCCAGCAGCTTAAAGGCAAGCAGGGAGACCCAGTACTTC; v_gene: TRBV7-2; j_gene: TRBJ2-5; abundance: NA; d_gene: NA
CDR3aa: CASSFFGTGADYYGYTF; CDR3nt: TGTGCCAGCAGTTTCTTCGGGACAGGGGCCGATTACTATGGCTACACCTTC; v_gene: TRBV28; j_gene: TRBJ1-2; abundance: NA; d_gene: TRBD1
CDR3aa: CASSLGVYTQYF; CDR3nt: TGTGCCAGCAGCTTAGGAGTTTATACGCAGTATTTT; v_gene: TRBV7-2; j_gene: TRBJ2-3; abundance: NA; d_gene: NA
CDR3aa: CATSDHGTANYGYTF; CDR3nt: TGTGCCACCAGTGACCACGGGACAGCTAACTATGGCTACACCTTC; v_gene: TRBV24-1; j_gene: TRBJ1-2; abundance: once; d_gene: TRBD1
CDR3aa: CASSDQGLTQYF; CDR3nt: TGTGCCAGCTCGGATCAGGGTCTAACGCAGTATTTT; v_gene: TRBV6-2/TRBV6-3; j_gene: TRBJ2-3; abundance: few; d_gene: NA
CDR3aa: CASSEAQGWGQETQYF; CDR3nt: TGTGCCAGCAGTGAAGCACAGGGATGGGGGCAAGAGACCCAGTACTTC; v_gene: TRBV6-1; j_gene: TRBJ2-5; abundance: NA; d_gene: NA
CDR3aa: CSVMTVRSYEQYF; CDR3nt: TGCAGCGTGATGACAGTACGCTCCTACGAGCAGTACTTC; v_gene: TRBV29-1; j_gene: TRBJ2-7; abundance: NA; d_gene: NA
CDR3aa: CADGGQVSYEQYF; CDR3nt: TGTGCCGACGGGGGGCAGGTATCCTACGAGCAGTACTTC; v_gene: TRBV5-8; j_gene: TRBJ2-7; abundance: NA; d_gene: NA
CDR3aa: CSARDGTRQQETQYF; CDR3nt: TGCAGTGCTAGGGATGGGACACGTCAACAGGAGACCCAGTACTTC; v_gene: TRBV20-1; j_gene: TRBJ2-5; abundance: NA; d_gene: NA
CDR3aa: CATSDASPQGETQYF; CDR3nt: TGTGCCACCAGTGATGCGAGTCCCCAGGGGGAGACCCAGTACTTC; v_gene: TRBV24-1; j_gene: TRBJ2-5; abundance: NA; d_gene: NA
CDR3aa: CSASASGTSSYEQYF; CDR3nt: TGCAGTGCTAGCGCTAGCGGTACCTCCTCCTACGAGCAGTACTTC; v_gene: TRBV20-1; j_gene: TRBJ2-7; abundance: NA; d_gene: TRBD2
CDR3aa: CSVSSRVSRYEQYF; CDR3nt: TGCAGCGTGTCGTCGAGGGTCTCCCGCTACGAGCAGTACTTC; v_gene: TRBV29-1; j_gene: TRBJ2-7; abundance: many; d_gene: NA
CDR3aa: CASSQGGLNEQFF; CDR3nt: TGTGCCAGCAGCCAGGGAGGGCTGAATGAGCAGTTCTTC; v_gene: TRBV7-2; j_gene: TRBJ2-1; abundance: few; d_gene: TRBD2
CDR3aa: CASSATSGGATGELFF; CDR3nt: TGTGCCAGCAGCGCGACTAGCGGGGGAGCGACCGGGGAGCTGTTTTTT; v_gene: TRBV7-2; j_gene: TRBJ2-2; abundance: NA; d_gene: TRBD2